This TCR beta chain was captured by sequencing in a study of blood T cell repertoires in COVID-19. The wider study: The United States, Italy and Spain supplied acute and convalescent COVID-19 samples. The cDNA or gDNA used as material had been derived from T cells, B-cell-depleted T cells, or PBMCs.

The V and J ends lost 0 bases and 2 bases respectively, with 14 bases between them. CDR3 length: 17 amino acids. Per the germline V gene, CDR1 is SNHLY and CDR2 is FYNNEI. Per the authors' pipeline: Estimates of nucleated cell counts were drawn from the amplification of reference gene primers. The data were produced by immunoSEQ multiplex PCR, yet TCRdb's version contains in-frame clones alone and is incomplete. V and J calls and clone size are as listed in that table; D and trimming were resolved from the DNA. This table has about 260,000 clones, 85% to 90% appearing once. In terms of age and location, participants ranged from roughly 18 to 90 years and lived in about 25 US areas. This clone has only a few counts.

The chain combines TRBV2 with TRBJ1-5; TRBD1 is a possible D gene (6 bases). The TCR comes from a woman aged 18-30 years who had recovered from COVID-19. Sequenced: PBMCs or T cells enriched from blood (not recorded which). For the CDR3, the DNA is TGTGCCAGCAGTGAAGCATTAGGGCCAGGGGGCAATCAGCCCCAGCATTTT. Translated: CASSEALGPGGNQPQHF.